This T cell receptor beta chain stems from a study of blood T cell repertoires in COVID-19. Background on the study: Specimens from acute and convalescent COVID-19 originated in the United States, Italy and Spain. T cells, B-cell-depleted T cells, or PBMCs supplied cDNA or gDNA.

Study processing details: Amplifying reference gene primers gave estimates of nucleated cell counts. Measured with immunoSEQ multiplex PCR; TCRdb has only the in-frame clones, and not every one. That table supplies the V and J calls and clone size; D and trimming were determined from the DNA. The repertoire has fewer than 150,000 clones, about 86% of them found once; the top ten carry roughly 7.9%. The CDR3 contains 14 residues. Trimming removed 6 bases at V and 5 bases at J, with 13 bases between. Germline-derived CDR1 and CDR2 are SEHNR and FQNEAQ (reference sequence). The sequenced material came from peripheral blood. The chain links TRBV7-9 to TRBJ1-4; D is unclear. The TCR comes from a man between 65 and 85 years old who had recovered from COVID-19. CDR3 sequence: CASRPGSPNEKLFF. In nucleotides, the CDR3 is TGTGCCAGCAGACCCGGGAGTCCCAATGAAAAACTGTTTTTT.